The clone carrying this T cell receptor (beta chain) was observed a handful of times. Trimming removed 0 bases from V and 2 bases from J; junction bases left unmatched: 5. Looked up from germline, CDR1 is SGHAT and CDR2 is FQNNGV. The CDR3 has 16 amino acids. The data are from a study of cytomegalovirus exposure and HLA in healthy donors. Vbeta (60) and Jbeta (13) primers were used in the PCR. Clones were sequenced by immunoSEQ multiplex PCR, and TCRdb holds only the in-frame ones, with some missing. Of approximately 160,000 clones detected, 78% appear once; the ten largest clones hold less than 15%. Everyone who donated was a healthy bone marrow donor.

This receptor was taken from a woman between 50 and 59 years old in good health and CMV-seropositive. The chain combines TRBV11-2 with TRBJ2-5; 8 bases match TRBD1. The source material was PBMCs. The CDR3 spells CASSLDLRTGQETQYF. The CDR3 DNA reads TGTGCCAGCAGCTTAGATCTCAGGACAGGGCAAGAGACCCAGTACTTC.